The present entry profiles one T cell receptor beta chain with its context. Its cognate antigen is unknown. Germline V gives CDR1 SGHRS, CDR2 YFSETQ. CDR3 size: 14 residues. Trimming removed 0 bases from V and 5 bases from J; junction bases left unmatched: 4. The data stem from a study of cytomegalovirus exposure and HLA in healthy donors. Background on the study: The approximately 120 validation repertoires were produced on the same platform as the 650 to 800 repertoires of the first cohort. This was reported in a later analysis.

Separate from the approximately 600-subject first cohort was the 120-subject validation cohort, to which the donors belonged. Findings and caveats of the study: CMV antigen specificity was confirmed in vitro for three CMV-associated chains. Cytomegalovirus association was listed for 170 or so TCR beta chains.

TCRdb keeps only in-frame clones here, not all; method: immunoSEQ multiplex PCR. Of 100,000 to 150,000 clones listed, roughly 89% are singletons. The TCR sequence derives from a woman aged 18-29 years in good health and CMV-seronegative. V and J are TRBV5-1 and TRBJ2-7; 8 nucleotides align to TRBD1. Sequencing was done on a sample of PBMCs. The CDR3 DNA sequence: TGCGCCAGCAGCTTGGCAGGGGGCATGGACGAGCAGTACGTC. Its translation: CASSLAGGMDEQYV.